This T cell receptor beta chain was observed in a study of blood T cell repertoires in COVID-19. The CDR3 consists of 14 residues. Germline loops: CDR1 ENHRY, CDR2 SYGVKD. The trim removed 11 bases at V and 1 base at J, leaving 8 bases unmatched. Original methodology: Researchers report that nucleated cell counts were estimated from reference gene primer amplification. Measured with immunoSEQ multiplex PCR; TCRdb has only the in-frame clones, and not every one. That table furnishes V, J and clone size, whereas the DNA furnished D and trimming. This sample has about 70,000 clones, with 78% found just once.

This rearrangement joins TRBV10-3 to TRBJ2-7; 10 positions match TRBD1. This receptor was taken from a human donor in a cohort sampled during active COVID-19. Sequencing was done on a sample of peripheral blood. CDR3 DNA sequence: TGTGCCTCCCGAGGGGACAGGGGATCCTACGAGCAGTACTTC. Translating it yields CASRGDRGSYEQYF.